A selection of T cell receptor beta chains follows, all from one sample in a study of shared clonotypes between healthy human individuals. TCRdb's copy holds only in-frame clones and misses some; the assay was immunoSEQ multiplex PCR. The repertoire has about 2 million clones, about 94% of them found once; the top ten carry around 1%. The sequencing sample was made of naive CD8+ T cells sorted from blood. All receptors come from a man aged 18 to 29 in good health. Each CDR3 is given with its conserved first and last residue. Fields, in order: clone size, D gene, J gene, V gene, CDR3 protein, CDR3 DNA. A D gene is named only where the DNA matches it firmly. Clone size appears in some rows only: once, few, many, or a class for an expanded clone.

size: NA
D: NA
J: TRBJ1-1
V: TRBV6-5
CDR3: CASSTPQGTGAEAFF
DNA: TGTGCCAGCAGTACTCCCCAGGGCACAGGCGCTGAAGCTTTCTTT

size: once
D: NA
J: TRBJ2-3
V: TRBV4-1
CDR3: CASSQDSRDTDTQYF
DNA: TGCGCCAGCAGCCAAGACTCGCGGGACACAGATACGCAGTATTTT

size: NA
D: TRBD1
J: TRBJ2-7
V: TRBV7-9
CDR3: CATDRVKGEQYF
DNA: TGTGCCACTGACAGGGTAAAGGGCGAGCAGTACTTC

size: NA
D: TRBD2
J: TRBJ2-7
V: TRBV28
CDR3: CASRASGETYEQYF
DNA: TGTGCCAGCAGAGCTAGCGGGGAGACCTACGAGCAGTACTTC

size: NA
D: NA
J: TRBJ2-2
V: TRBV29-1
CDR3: CSVERRNTGNTGELFF
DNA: TGCAGCGTTGAACGAAGAAACACAGGGAACACCGGGGAGCTGTTTTTT

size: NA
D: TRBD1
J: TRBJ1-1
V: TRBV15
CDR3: CATSRDRTHPAFF
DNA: TGTGCCACCAGCAGGGACAGGACCCACCCTGCTTTCTTT

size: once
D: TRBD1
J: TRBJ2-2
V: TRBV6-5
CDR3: CASSFLTGPNHGELFF
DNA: TGTGCCAGCAGTTTCCTGACAGGGCCAAATCACGGGGAGCTGTTTTTT

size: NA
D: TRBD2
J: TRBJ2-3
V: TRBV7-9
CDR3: CASSPGASGGTLPYTQYF
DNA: TGTGCCAGCAGCCCAGGGGCTAGCGGGGGGACTTTACCATATACGCAGTATTTT

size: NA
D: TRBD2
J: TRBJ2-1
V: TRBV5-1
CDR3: CASSPGLAGGFF
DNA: TGCGCCAGCAGCCCCGGACTAGCGGGGGGTTTCTTC

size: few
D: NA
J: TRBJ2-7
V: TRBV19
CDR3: CASSISANSYEQYF
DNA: TGTGCCAGTAGTATTAGTGCAAACTCCTACGAGCAGTACTTC

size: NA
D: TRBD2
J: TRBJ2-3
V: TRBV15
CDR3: CATSRARGRTSGGTDTQYF
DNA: TGTGCCACCAGCAGAGCTAGGGGAAGGACTAGCGGGGGCACAGATACGCAGTATTTT

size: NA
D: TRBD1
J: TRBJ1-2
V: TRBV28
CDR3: CASSSRTGEIGYTF
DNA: TGTGCCAGCAGTTCCAGGACAGGGGAAATAGGCTACACCTTC

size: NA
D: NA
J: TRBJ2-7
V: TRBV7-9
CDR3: CASSLPGRGMYEQYF
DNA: TGTGCCAGCAGCTTGCCTGGCAGGGGAATGTACGAGCAGTACTTC

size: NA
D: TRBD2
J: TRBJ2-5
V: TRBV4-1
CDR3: CASSHLTGLAGETQYF
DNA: TGCGCCAGCAGCCATCTCACTGGACTAGCGGGAGAGACCCAGTACTTC

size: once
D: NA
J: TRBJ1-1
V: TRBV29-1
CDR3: CSGRIAGLNTEAFF
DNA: TGCAGCGGCCGGATAGCCGGGTTGAACACTGAAGCTTTCTTT

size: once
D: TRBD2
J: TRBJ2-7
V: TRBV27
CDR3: CASSLLRLAGGPYEQYF
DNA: TGTGCCAGCAGTTTACTTCGGCTAGCGGGAGGGCCGTACGAGCAGTACTTC

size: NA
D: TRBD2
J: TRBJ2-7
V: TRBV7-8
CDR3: CASSSYLAGGEYEQYF
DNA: TGTGCCAGCAGCTCGTACTTAGCGGGGGGGGAATACGAGCAGTACTTC

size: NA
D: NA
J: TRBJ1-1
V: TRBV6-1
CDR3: CASGSRGNTEAFF
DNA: TGTGCCAGCGGGAGTAGGGGAAACACTGAAGCTTTCTTT

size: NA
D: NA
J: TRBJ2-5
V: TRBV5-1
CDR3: CASHSSDWYF
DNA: TGCGCCAGCCACTCAAGTGACTGGTACTTC

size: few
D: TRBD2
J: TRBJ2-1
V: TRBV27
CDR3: CASSERTSSHNEQFF
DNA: TGTGCCAGCAGTGAAAGGACTAGTTCTCACAATGAGCAGTTCTTC

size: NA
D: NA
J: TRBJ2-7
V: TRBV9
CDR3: CASSPYGYEQYF
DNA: TGTGCCAGCAGCCCCTACGGCTACGAGCAGTACTTC

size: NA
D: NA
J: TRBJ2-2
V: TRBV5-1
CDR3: CASSWVMGGLNTGELFF
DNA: TGCGCCAGCAGCTGGGTCATGGGCGGACTCAACACCGGGGAGCTGTTTTTT

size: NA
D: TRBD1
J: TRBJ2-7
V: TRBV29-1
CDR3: CSVEEGDSNYEQYF
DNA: TGCAGCGTTGAAGAGGGGGACAGTAACTACGAGCAGTACTTC

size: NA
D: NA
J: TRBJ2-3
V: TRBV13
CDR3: CASSLGLDTQYF
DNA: TGTGCCAGCAGCCTAGGACTAGATACGCAGTATTTT

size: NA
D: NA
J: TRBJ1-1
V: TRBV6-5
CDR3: CASSYDGDGTEAFF
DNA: TGTGCCAGCAGTTACGACGGGGATGGGACTGAAGCTTTCTTT

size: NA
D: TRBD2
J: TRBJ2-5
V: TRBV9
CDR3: CASSVGRGGLETQYF
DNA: TGTGCCAGCAGCGTAGGGCGGGGGGGCCTAGAGACCCAGTACTTC

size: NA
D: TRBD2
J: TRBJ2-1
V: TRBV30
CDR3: CGITGTSDYNEQFF
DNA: TGTGGAATAACCGGGACTAGCGATTACAATGAGCAGTTCTTC

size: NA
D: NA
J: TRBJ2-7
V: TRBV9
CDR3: CASSSDDSSSYEQYF
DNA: TGTGCCAGCAGCTCAGACGACTCAAGCTCCTACGAGCAGTACTTC

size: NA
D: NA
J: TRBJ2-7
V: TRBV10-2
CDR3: CASSATDEQYF
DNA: TGCGCCAGCAGTGCGACCGACGAGCAGTACTTC

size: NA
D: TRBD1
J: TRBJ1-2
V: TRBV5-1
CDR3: CASSPRTGGDGYTF
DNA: TGCGCCAGCAGCCCGCGAACAGGGGGCGATGGCTACACCTTC

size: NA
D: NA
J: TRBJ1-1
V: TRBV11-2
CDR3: CASSPRTALNTEAFF
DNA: TGTGCCAGCAGCCCGCGGACAGCCCTGAACACTGAAGCTTTCTTT

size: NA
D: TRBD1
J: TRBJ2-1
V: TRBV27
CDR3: CASSHGAGTGAYNEQFF
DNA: TGTGCCAGCAGTCATGGCGCCGGGACAGGGGCCTACAATGAGCAGTTCTTC

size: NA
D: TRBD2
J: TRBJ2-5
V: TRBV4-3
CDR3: CASSQEGLASQETQYF
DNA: TGCGCCAGCAGCCAAGAAGGACTAGCGTCACAAGAGACCCAGTACTTC

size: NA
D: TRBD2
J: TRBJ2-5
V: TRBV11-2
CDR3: CASSLPGGHQETQYF
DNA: TGTGCCAGCAGCCTTCCGGGGGGGCACCAAGAGACCCAGTACTTC

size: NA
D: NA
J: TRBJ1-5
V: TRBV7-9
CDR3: CASSHSNQPQHF
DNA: TGTGCCAGCAGCCATAGCAATCAGCCCCAGCATTTT

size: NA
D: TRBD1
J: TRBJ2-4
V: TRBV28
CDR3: CASSGTDLAKNIQYF
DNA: TGTGCCAGCAGTGGGACAGACCTAGCCAAAAACATTCAGTACTTC

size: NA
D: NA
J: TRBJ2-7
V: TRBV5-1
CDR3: CASSLEAGMKYEQYF
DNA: TGCGCCAGCAGCTTGGAGGCGGGGATGAAGTACGAGCAGTACTTC

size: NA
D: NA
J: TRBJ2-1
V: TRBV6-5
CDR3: CASSYSRSSYNEQFF
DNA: TGTGCCAGCAGTTACTCGCGGAGCTCCTACAATGAGCAGTTCTTC

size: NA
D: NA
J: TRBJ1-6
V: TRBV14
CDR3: CASSQFKRSFRSPLHF
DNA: TGTGCCAGCAGCCAATTCAAACGCAGCTTTCGATCACCCCTCCACTTT

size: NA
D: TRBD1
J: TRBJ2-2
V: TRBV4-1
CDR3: CASSQGTGFVGELFF
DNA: TGCGCCAGCAGCCAAGGGACAGGCTTCGTCGGGGAGCTGTTTTTT

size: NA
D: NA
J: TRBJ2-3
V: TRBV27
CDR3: CASSSRTETDTQYF
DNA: TGTGCCAGCAGTTCCCGAACAGAGACAGATACGCAGTATTTT

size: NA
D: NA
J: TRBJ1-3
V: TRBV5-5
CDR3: CASSPGLSGNTIYF
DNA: TGTGCCAGCAGCCCAGGGCTCTCTGGAAACACCATATATTTT

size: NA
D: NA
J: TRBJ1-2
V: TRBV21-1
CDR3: CASSKCLGGRHGYTF
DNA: TGTGCCAGCAGCAAGTGCCTGGGGGGGCGACATGGCTACACCTTC